Listed here are 8 T cell receptor beta chains from one sample, sequenced in a study of PD-L1 blockade in urothelial cancer. The method was immunoSEQ multiplex PCR; TCRdb's version includes in-frame clones alone and lacks a portion of them. Among some 100,000 clones listed, roughly nine tenths were seen once. The sample here was PBMCs, taken around atezolizumab (anti-PD-L1) treatment. These receptors were obtained from a woman at least 80 years old with urothelial cancer.

The chain links TRBV7-2 to TRBJ2-3, with TRBD2 matching over 8 bases. The CDR3 has 16 amino acids. Germline V CDR1 and CDR2: SGHTA, FQGNSA. The trim removed 4 bases at V and 0 bases at J, leaving 6 bases unmatched. The CDR3 here is CASSSRLARSTDTQYF. In DNA form, the CDR3 reads TGTGCCAGCAGCTCGAGACTAGCGCGTAGCACAGATACGCAGTATTTT.

This clone has just one count. The rearrangement links TRBV25-1 to TRBJ1-4, with D maybe TRBD1 (5 bases). The germline CDR1 and CDR2 sequences are MGHDK and SYGVNS. The CDR3 sequence is 17 residues long. V dropped 2 bases and J dropped 11 bases, with 24 bases sitting between them. The CDR3 loop is CASSEGAFGAGREKLFF. The CDR3 DNA sequence: TGTGCCAGCAGTGAAGGGGCCTTTGGGGCTGGTCGAGAGAAACTGTTTTTT.

The genes are TRBV2 and TRBJ2-7; a weak D match, TRBD1 (5 bases). V was pared by 5 bases and J by 6 bases, with 14 bases between. The germline V gene has CDR1 SNHLY and CDR2 FYNNEI. This CDR3 has 13 amino acids. CDR3 region: CASSSQGSREQYF. As DNA, the CDR3 is TGTGCCAGCAGTTCGCAGGGCTCCCGCGAGCAGTACTTC.

V is TRBV7-3 and J is TRBJ1-2; the match to TRBD1 covers 10 bases. The CDR3 is 18 amino acids. Trimming removed 5 bases from V and 4 bases from J; junction bases left unmatched: 16. The germline gives CDR1 SGHTA, CDR2 FQGTGA. The CDR3 nucleotides are TGTGCCAGCAGCGGGCGCCCCCTGACAGGGGGCGAGGGCTATGGCTACACCTTC. It translates to CASSGRPLTGGEGYGYTF.

The rearrangement links TRBV15 to TRBJ2-7; 11 bases are shared with TRBD1. This CDR3 comprises 13 residues. With 8 bases clipped from V and 6 bases from J, the junction kept 6 bases outside the gene matches. In germline, CDR1 is LNHNV, CDR2 YYDKDF (reference sequence). In DNA form, the CDR3 reads TGTGCCACCGGGGACAGGGGGTATGGCGAGCAGTACTTC. This codes for CATGDRGYGEQYF.

The chain is built from TRBV4-2 and TRBJ2-1, with TRBD2 matching over 9 bases. Trimming removed 0 bases from V and 8 bases from J; junction bases left unmatched: 17. Germline lookup yields CDR1 LGHNA and CDR2 YNFKEQ. The CDR3 has 19 amino acids. CDR3 loop: CASSQEGSGLREGSDEQFF. The CDR3 coding sequence is TGTGCCAGCAGCCAAGAGGGTAGTGGGTTGCGGGAGGGGTCGGATGAGCAGTTCTTC.

The chain has TRBV9 and TRBJ1-2; weak D call: TRBD1 (5 bases). Germline V gives CDR1 SGDLS, CDR2 YYNGEE. The CDR3 totals 13 residues. V lost 5 bases to trimming and J lost 0 bases, with 8 bases between them. CDR3 in amino acids: CASSPGPNYGYTF. In DNA form, the CDR3 reads TGTGCCAGCAGTCCAGGGCCTAACTATGGCTACACCTTC. The variable domain in full, with the rest retrieved from reference TRBV9 and TRBJ1-2, is DSGVTQTPKHLITATGQRVTLRCSPRSGDLSVYWYQQSLDQGLQFLIQYYNGEERAKGNILERFSAQQFPDLHSELNLSSLELGDSALYFCASSPGPNYGYTFGSGTRLTVV.

The V and J genes are TRBV2 and TRBJ1-2, with 10 bases fitting TRBD1. V dropped 5 bases and J dropped 6; count of bases not matched to a gene: 15. From germline, CDR1 is SNHLY and CDR2 FYNNEI. The CDR3 is made up of 17 amino acids. CDR3 sequence (DNA): TGTGCCAGCAGTCGATCGGGACAGGGGCTCCTTTTTGATGGCTACACCTTC. As protein: CASSRSGQGLLFDGYTF.